The sequence of this TCR beta chain was determined in a study of T cell responses to AZD1222 COVID-19 vaccine. Sequencing was performed with immunoSEQ multiplex PCR; in TCRdb, only in-frame clones are kept and a portion is missing. Altogether fewer than 150,000 clones are present, roughly 87% being singletons, with the ten largest covering roughly 1.5%. V was clipped by 2 bases and J by 8 bases; unmatched bases: 2. The CDR3 loop spans 13 amino acids. Germline V gives CDR1 MNHEY, CDR2 SVGAGI. The specimen comprised peripheral blood, sampled on day 0 of AZD1222 vaccination. The chain joins TRBV6-5 to TRBJ2-1; 8 bases map to TRBD1. The receptor was derived from an adult in good health. The CDR3 coding sequence is TGTGCCAGCAGTTACAAGGGACAGGATGAGCAGTTCTTC. This sequence encodes CASSYKGQDEQFF.